Listed below are T cell receptor beta chains from one sample, sequenced in a study of cytotoxic CD8 clonotypes in ibrutinib-treated CLL. Here immunoSEQ multiplex PCR was the method, and the copy in TCRdb shows in-frame clones only, minus some. The profile shows about 84,000 clones, around 83% of them singletons. This specimen was PBMCs, taken before ibrutinib treatment. The receptors shown here come from a human donor with chronic lymphocytic leukemia. CDR3s include the opening cysteine and the closing phenylalanine or tryptophan. Fields, in order: V gene, CDR3 protein.

V: TRBV7-2; CDR3: CASSLDIRGETQYF
V: TRBV11-2; CDR3: CASTTWEAARRNEQFF
V: TRBV11-2; CDR3: CASSSGTSGVVGTGELFF
V: TRBV27; CDR3: CATKKSLAGGPNAKNIQYF
V: TRBV7-7; CDR3: CASSPLTGGNTEAFF
V: TRBV27; CDR3: CASSLRRDTKNTGELFF
V: TRBV7-2; CDR3: CASFRAGGYNEQFF
V: TRBV4-2; CDR3: CASSQGDTYNQPQHF
V: TRBV7-8; CDR3: CASSFRGSGYNEQFF
V: TRBV7-9; CDR3: CASTQNTEAFF
V: TRBV5-6; CDR3: CASSPPGQGDYEQYF
V: TRBV6-6; CDR3: CASRGQGDYGYTF
V: TRBV28; CDR3: CASSLKGFYSNQPQHF